The clone carrying this TCR beta chain was seen at least ten times. The data were taken from a study of T cells in Graves' hyperthyroidism and ophthalmopathy. Template material for amplifying TCR beta CDR3 regions consisted of RNA transcripts. A first-round RT-PCR of the TCR CDR3 used the HTBI primer set. TCRdb redid the calling of the multiplex PCR reads with MiXCR, one entry per CDR3 protein. Here the sample spans around 290,000 distinct CDR3 sequences, roughly an eighth being singletons. Exclusion of patients followed from uncontrolled infection, other autoimmune disease, pregnancy or lactation. Between the trimmed V and J ends, which lost 4 bases and 0 bases, there was a span of 10 bases. There are 14 residues in the CDR3. The germline V gene has CDR1 SGHKS and CDR2 YYEKEE (reference sequence).

The gene calls are TRBV5-5 and TRBJ1-1, with a weak D call TRBD1 (5 bases). Sample: blood. The clonotype comes from a woman between 40 and 50 years old with Graves' hyperthyroidism. The CDR3 sequence: CASSLLTVNTEAFF. The CDR3 nucleotides read TGTGCCAGCAGCCTCCTGACAGTGAACACTGAAGCTTTCTTT.